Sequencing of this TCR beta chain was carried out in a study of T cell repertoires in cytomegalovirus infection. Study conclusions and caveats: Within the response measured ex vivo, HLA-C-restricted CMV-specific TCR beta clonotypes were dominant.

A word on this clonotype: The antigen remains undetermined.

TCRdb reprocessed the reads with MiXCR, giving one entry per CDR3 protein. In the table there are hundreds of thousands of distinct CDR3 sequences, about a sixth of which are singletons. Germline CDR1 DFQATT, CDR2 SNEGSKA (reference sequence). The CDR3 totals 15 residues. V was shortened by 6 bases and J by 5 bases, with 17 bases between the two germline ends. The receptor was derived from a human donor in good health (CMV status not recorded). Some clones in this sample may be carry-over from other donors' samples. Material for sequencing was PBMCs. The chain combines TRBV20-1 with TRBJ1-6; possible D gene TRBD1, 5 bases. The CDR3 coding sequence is TGCAGTGCCTCCGATCCGGGGGTGGATAATTCACCCCTCCACTTT. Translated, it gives CSASDPGVDNSPLHF.